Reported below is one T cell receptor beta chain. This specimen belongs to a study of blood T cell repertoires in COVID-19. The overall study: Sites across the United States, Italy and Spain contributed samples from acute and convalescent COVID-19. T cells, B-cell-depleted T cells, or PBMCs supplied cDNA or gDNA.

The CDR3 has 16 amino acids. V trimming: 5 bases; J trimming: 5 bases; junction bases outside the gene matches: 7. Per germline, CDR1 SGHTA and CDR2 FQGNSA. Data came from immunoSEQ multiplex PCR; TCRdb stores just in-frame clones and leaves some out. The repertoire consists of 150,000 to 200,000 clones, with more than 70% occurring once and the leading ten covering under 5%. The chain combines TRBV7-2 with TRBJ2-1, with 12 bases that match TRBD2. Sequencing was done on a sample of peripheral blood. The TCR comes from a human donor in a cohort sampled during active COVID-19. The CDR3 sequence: CASSPRLAGAHNEQFF. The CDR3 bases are TGTGCCAGCAGCCCGCGACTAGCGGGGGCTCACAATGAGCAGTTCTTC.